This is a list of T cell receptor beta chains from one sample in a study of CXCR3-negative and CXCR3-positive naive CD8 T cells. TCRdb reprocessed the 5' RACE reads and stores each CDR3 protein as one record, lacking DNA. The listing contains 55,000 to 70,000 distinct CDR3 sequences. Sequencing input: naive CXCR3+ CD8+ T cells from blood. The receptors were gathered from a human donor in good health. Some clones in this sample may be carry-over from other donors' samples. CDR3s include the opening cysteine and the closing phenylalanine or tryptophan.

>TRBJ2-7|TRBV20-1
CSARDVGGRLPYEQYF
>TRBJ2-7|TRBV7-6
CASSLAPGVYEQYF
>TRBJ1-2|TRBV12-3/TRBV12-4
CASSSTGADGYTF
>TRBJ1-1|TRBV7-2
CASSLYRTEAFF
>TRBJ2-1|TRBV12-5
CASALSHNEQFF
>TRBJ2-5|TRBV29-1
CSVGLRVQETQYF
>TRBJ2-5|TRBV12-3/TRBV12-4
CASSFGGGRETQYF
>TRBJ2-5|TRBV7-6
CASSLEASEVTQYF
>TRBJ2-5|TRBV9
CASSVVGSLRETQYF
>TRBJ2-1|TRBV7-7
CASSSLGATGDNEQFF
>TRBJ2-1|TRBV4-3
CASSQDIGDEQFF
>TRBJ2-1|TRBV7-3
CASSTGLAGDNEQFF
>TRBJ2-7|TRBV20-1
CSASPGTGDSYEQYF
>TRBJ2-2|TRBV7-3
CASTLGPSNTGELFF
>TRBJ1-1|TRBV12-3/TRBV12-4
CASSWAPLNTEAFF
>TRBJ2-1|TRBV7-9
CASSPRSAGGYNEQFF
>TRBJ1-5|TRBV6-2/TRBV6-3
CASSLPGGFIRSNQPQHF
>TRBJ2-2|TRBV11-2
CASSLGGPPGELFF
>TRBJ2-5|TRBV11-3
CASSSGTGSETQYF
>TRBJ2-7|TRBV28
CASSDREDDEQYF
>TRBJ2-5|TRBV6-2/TRBV6-3
CASSFTSGGGSETQYF
>TRBJ2-5|TRBV7-6
CASSSRTGVGETQYF
>TRBJ1-1|TRBV12-3/TRBV12-4
CASSSHRGLNTEAFF
>TRBJ2-7|TRBV7-9
CASSLVDGTYEQYF
>TRBJ2-1|TRBV4-3
CASSQEPGQGPYNEQFF
>TRBJ2-3|TRBV12-3/TRBV12-4
CATRPGQTPTDTQYF
>TRBJ2-1|TRBV10-2
CASSESGEYNEQFF
>TRBJ2-5|TRBV20-1
CSASPETETQYF
>TRBJ2-3|TRBV5-5
CASSPSGFTDTQYF
>TRBJ2-1|TRBV20-1
CSALQTGEQFF
>TRBJ2-7|TRBV15
CATSTRRPGFWAYEQYF
>TRBJ2-7|TRBV19
CASSIMAGVVEQYF
>TRBJ1-1|TRBV6-2/TRBV6-3
CASSLDLSNTEAFF
>TRBJ2-4|TRBV14
CASSQGGYGNIQYF